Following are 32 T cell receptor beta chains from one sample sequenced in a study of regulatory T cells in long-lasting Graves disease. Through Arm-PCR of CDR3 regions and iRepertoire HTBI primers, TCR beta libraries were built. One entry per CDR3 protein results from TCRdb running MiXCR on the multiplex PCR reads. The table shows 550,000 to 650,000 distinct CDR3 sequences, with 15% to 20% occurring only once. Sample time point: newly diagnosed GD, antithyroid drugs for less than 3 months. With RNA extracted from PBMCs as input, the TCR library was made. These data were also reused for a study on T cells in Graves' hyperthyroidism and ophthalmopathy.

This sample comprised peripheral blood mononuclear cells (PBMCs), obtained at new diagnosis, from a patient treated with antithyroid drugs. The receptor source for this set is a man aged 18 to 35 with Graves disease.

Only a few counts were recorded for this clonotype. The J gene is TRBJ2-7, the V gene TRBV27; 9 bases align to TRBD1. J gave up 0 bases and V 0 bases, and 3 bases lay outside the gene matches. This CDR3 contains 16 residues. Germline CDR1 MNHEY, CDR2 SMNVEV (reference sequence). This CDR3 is CASSLSWGQGSYEQYF. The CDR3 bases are TGTGCCAGCAGTTTATCGTGGGGACAGGGCTCCTACGAGCAGTACTTC.

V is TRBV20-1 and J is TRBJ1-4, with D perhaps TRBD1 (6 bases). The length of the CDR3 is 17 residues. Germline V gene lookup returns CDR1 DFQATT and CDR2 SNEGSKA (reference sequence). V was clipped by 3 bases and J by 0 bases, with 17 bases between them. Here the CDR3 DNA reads TGCAGTGCTAGTGGGGACACTCAAACCTCAACTAATGAAAAACTGTTTTTT. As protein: CSASGDTQTSTNEKLFF.

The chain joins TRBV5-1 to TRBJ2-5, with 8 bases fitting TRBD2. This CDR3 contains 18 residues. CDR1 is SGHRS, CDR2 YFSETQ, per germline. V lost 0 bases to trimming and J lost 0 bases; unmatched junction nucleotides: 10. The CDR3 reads CASSLARGGRSYQETQYF. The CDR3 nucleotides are TGCGCCAGCAGCTTGGCTCGAGGCGGGAGGTCATACCAAGAGACCCAGTACTTC.

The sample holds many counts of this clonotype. CDR3 protein: CASSYGQSRYGYTF. The CDR3 nucleotides are TGTGCCAGCAGTTACGGGCAGTCACGCTATGGCTACACCTTC. The V call is TRBV6-2 or TRBV6-3, the J call TRBJ1-2; D call uncertain. Trimming pared 2 bases from V and 4 bases from J, leaving 11 bases between. Germline assignment: CDR1 MNHEY and CDR2 SVGEGT. The CDR3 extends over 14 amino acids.

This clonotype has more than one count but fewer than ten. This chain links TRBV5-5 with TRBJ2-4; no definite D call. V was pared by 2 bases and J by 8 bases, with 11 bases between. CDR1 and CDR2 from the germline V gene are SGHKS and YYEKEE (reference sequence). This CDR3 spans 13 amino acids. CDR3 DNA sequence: TGTGCCAGCAGCTTTCCAGGAACGGACATTCAGTACTTC. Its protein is CASSFPGTDIQYF.

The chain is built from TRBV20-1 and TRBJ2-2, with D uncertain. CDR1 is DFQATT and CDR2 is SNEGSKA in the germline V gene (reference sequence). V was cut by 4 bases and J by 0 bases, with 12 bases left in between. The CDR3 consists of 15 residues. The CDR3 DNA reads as TGCAGTGCTAAATCGGTCAGGTCGAACACCGGGGAGCTGTTTTTT. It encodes CSAKSVRSNTGELFF.

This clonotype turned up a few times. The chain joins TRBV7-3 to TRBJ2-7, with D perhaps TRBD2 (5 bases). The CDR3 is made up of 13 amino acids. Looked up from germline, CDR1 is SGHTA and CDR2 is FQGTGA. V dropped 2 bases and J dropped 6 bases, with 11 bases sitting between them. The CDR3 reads CASSLYEGTEQYF. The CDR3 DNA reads TGTGCCAGCAGCTTATATGAGGGCACCGAGCAGTACTTC.

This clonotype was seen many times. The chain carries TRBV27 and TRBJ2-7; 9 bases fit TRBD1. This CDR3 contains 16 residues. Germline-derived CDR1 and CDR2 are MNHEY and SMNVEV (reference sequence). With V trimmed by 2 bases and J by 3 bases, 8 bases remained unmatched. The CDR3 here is CASSLEGQGSHYEQYF. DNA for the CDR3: TGTGCCAGCAGTTTAGAGGGACAGGGATCCCACTACGAGCAGTACTTC.

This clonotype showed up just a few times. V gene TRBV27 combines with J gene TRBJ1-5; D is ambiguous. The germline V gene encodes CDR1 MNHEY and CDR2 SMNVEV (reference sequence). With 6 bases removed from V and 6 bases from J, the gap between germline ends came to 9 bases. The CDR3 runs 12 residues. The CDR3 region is CASRMVGQPQHF. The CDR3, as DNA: TGTGCCAGCAGAATGGTGGGTCAGCCCCAGCATTTT.

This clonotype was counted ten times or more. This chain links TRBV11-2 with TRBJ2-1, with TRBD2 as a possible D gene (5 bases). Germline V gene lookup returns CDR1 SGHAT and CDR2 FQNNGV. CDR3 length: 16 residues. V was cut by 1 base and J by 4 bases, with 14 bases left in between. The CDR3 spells CASSLAGGPRYNEQFF. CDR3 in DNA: TGTGCCAGCAGCTTAGCGGGCGGGCCCCGATACAATGAGCAGTTCTTC. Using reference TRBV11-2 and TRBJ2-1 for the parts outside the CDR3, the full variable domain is EAGVAQSPRYKIIEKRQSVAFWCNPISGHATLYWYQQILGQGPKLLIQFQNNGVVDDSQLPKDRFSAERLKGVDSTLKIQPAKLEDSAVYLCASSLAGGPRYNEQFFGPGTRLTVL.

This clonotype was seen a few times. The CDR3 is CASSFQGYTDTQYF. In DNA, the CDR3 is TGTGCCAGCAGTTTTCAGGGATACACAGATACGCAGTATTTT. The rearrangement joins TRBV28 to TRBJ2-3, with TRBD1 as a possible D gene (5 bases). Trimming stripped 3 bases from V and 2 bases from J, with 9 bases between. Germline V lookup: CDR1 MDHEN, CDR2 SYDVKM. CDR3 length equals 14 residues.

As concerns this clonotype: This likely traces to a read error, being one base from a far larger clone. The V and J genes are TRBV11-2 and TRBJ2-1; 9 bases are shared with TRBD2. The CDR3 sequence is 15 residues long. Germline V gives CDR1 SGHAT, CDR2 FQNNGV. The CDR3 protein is CASSLTSGYSYERYF. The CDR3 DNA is TGTGCCAGCAGCCTAACTAGCGGGTACTCCTACGAGCGGTACTTC.

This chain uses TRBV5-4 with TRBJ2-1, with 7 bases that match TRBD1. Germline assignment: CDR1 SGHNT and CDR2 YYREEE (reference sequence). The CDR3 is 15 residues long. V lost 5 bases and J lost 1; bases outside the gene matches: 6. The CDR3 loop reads CASRETGSSYNEQFF. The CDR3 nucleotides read TGTGCCAGCAGGGAGACAGGGTCATCCTACAATGAGCAGTTCTTC.

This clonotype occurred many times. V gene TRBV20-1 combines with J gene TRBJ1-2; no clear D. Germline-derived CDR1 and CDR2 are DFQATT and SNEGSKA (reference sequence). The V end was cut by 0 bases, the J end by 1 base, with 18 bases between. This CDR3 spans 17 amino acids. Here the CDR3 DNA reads TGCAGTGCTAGAGACCTCTATGGGCAGGCCCGTAACTATGGCTACACCTTC. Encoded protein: CSARDLYGQARNYGYTF.

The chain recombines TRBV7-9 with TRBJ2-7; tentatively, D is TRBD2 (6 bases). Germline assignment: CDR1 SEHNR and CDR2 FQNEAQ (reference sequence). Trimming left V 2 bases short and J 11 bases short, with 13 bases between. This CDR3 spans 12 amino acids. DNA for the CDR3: TGTGCCAGCAGCTTATTTGTTGGGGAGGAGTACTTC. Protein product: CASSLFVGEEYF.

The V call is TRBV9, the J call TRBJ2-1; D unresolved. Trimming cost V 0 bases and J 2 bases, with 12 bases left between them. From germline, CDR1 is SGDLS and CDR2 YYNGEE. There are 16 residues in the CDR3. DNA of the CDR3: TGTGCCAGCAGCGTAGATCAGGAGTTTACCTACAATGAGCAGTTCTTC. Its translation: CASSVDQEFTYNEQFF.

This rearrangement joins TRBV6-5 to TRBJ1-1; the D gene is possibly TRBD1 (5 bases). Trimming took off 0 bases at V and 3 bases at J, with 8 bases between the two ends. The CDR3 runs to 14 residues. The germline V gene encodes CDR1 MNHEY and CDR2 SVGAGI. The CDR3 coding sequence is TGTGCCAGCAGTTACTCGCTAGGGGACACTGAAGCTTTCTTT. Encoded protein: CASSYSLGDTEAFF.

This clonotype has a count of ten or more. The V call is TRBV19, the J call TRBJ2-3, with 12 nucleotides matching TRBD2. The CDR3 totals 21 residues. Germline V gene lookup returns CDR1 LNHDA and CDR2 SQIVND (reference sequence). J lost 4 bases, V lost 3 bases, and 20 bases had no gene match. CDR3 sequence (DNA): TGTGCCAGTAGTATCCGCCCAAGCAGTCTAGCGGGAGGGCCACGGCCAGATACGCAGTATTTT. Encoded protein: CASSIRPSSLAGGPRPDTQYF. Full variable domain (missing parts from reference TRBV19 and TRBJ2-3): DGGITQSPKYLFRKEGQNVTLSCEQNLNHDAMYWYRQDPGQGLRLIYYSQIVNDFQKGDIAEGYSVSREKKESFPLTVTSAQKNPTAFYLCASSIRPSSLAGGPRPDTQYFGPGTRLTVL.

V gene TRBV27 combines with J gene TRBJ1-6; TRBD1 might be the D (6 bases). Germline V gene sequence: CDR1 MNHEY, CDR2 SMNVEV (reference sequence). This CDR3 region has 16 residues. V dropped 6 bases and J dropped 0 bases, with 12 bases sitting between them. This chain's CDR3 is CASSPDRRSYNSPLHF. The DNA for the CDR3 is TGTGCCAGCAGCCCGGACAGACGCTCCTATAATTCACCCCTCCACTTT.

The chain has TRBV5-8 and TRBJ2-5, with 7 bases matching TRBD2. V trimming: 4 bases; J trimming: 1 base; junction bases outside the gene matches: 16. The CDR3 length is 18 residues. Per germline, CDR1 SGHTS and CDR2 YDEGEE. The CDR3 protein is CASSKSNSGTTPQETQYF. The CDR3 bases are TGTGCCAGCAGCAAATCAAACTCTGGGACTACCCCCCAAGAGACCCAGTACTTC. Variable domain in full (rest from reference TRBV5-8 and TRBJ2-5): EAGVTQSPTHLIKTRGQQATLRCSPISGHTSVYWYQQALGLGLQFLLWYDEGEERNRGNFPPRFSGRQFPNYSSELNVNALELEDSALYLCASSKSNSGTTPQETQYFGPGTRLLVL.

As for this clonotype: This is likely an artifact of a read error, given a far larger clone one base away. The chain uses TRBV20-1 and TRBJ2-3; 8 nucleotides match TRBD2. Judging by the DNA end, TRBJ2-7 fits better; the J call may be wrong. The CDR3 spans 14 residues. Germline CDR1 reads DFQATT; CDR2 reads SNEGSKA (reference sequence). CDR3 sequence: CSAPLREGNNEQYF. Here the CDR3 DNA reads TGCAGTGCCCCCCTACGGGAGGGCAACAATGAGCAGTACTTC.

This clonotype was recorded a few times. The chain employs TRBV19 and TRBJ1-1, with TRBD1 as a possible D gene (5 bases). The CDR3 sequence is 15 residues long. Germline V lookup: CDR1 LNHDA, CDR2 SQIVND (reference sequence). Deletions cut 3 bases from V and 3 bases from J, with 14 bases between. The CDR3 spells CASSIYKGSDTEAFF. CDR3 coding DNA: TGTGCCAGTAGTATCTATAAGGGGAGTGACACTGAAGCTTTCTTT.

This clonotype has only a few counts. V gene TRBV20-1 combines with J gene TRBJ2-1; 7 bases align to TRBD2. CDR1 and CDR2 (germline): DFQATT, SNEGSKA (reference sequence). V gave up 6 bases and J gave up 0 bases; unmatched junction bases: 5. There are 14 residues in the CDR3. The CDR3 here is CSAHGLDSYNEQFF. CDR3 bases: TGCAGTGCGCACGGACTAGACTCCTACAATGAGCAGTTCTTC.

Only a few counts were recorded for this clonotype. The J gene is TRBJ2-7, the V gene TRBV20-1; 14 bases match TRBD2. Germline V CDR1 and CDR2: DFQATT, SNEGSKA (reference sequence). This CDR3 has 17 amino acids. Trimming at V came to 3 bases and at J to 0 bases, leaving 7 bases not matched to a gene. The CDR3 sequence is CSARVPGLAGVSYEQYF. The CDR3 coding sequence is TGCAGTGCTAGGGTGCCGGGACTAGCGGGAGTCTCCTACGAGCAGTACTTC.

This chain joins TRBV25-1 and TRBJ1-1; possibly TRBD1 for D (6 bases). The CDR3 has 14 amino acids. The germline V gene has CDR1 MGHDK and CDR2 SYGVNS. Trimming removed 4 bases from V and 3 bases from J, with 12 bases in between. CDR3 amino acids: CASSGSDSYTEAFF. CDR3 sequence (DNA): TGTGCCAGCAGTGGATCGGACAGCTACACTGAAGCTTTCTTT.

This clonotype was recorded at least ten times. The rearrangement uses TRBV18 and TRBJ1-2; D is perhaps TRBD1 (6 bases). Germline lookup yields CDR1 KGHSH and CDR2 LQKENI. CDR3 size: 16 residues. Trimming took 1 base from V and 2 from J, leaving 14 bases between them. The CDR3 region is CASSPRSQGINYGYTF. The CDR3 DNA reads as TGTGCCAGCTCACCACGGAGCCAGGGGATAAACTATGGCTACACCTTC. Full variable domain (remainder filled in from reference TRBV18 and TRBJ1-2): NAGVMQNPRHLVRRRGQEARLRCSPMKGHSHVYWYRQLPEEGLKFMVYLQKENIIDESGMPKERFSAEFPKEGPSILRIQQVVRGDSAAYFCASSPRSQGINYGYTFGSGTRLTVV.

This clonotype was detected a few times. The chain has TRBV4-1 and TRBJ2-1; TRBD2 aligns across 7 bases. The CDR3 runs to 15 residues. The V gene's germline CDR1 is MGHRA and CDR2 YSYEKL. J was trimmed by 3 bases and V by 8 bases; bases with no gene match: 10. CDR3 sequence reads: CASALLAELYNEQFF. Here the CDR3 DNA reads TGCGCCAGCGCCCTCCTAGCGGAACTCTACAATGAGCAGTTCTTC.

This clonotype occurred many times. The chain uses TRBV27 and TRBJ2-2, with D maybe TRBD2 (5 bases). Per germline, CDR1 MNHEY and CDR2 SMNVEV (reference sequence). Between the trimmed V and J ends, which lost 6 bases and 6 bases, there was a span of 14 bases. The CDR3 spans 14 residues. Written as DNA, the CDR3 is TGTGCCAGCAGGGCGCCGGAGAGGGCCGGGGAGCTGTTTTTT. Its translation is CASRAPERAGELFF.

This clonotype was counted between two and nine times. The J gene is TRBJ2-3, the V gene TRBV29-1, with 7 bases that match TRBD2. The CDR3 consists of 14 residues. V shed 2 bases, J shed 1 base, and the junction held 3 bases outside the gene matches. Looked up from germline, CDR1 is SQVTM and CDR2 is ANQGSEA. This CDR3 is CSVESSGRTDTQYF. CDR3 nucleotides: TGCAGCGTTGAATCTAGCGGACGCACAGATACGCAGTATTTT.

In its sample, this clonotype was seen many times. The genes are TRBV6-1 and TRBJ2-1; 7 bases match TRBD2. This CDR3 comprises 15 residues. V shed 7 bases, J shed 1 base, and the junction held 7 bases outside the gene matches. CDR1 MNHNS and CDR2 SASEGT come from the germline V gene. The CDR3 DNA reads TGTGCCAGCATCAAGGGAGGGCCGTCCTACAATGAGCAGTTCTTC. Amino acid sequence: CASIKGGPSYNEQFF.

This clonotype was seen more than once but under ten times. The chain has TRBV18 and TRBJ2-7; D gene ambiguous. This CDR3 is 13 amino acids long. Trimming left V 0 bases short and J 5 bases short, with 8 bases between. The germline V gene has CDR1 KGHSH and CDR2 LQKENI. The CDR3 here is CASSPPGYDEQYF. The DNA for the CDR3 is TGTGCCAGCTCACCACCAGGGTACGACGAGCAGTACTTC. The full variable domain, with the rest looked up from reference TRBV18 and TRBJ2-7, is NAGVMQNPRHLVRRRGQEARLRCSPMKGHSHVYWYRQLPEEGLKFMVYLQKENIIDESGMPKERFSAEFPKEGPSILRIQQVVRGDSAAYFCASSPPGYDEQYFGPGTRLTVT.

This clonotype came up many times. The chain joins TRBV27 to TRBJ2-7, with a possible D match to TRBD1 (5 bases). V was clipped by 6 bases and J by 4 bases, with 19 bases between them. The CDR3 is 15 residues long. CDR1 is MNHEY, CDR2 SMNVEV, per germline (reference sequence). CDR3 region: CASSPKQVVLYEQYF. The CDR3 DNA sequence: TGTGCCAGCAGCCCTAAACAGGTCGTTTTGTACGAGCAGTACTTC.